The clone carrying this T cell receptor beta chain was detected many times. The size of this beta chain means little, since it is a stray read in a library made for alpha chains. Stated time point: sample taken at primary tumor resection. Unsorted whole RNA from tumor, nontumor lung or frozen PBMC underwent sequencing. A unique molecular identifier was attached to every TCR cDNA molecule. Using its own MiXCR run on the 5' RACE reads, TCRdb lists one record per CDR3 protein. This table holds roughly 6,900 distinct CDR3 sequences, roughly 6.1% found once. The sample is drawn from a study of spatial heterogeneity in lung cancer. Per the germline V gene, CDR1 is DFQATT and CDR2 is SNEGSKA (reference sequence). The CDR3 sequence is 14 residues long. V lost 2 bases, J lost 7 bases, and 7 bases stayed unmatched.

The V and J genes are TRBV20-1 and TRBJ1-1; 10 bases fit TRBD1. Specimen: normal lung tissue next to the tumor, collected at surgery. The receptor comes from a female donor with early-stage non-small cell lung cancer. CDR3: CSARPGTGVGEAFF. The CDR3 nucleotides read TGCAGTGCTAGACCCGGGACAGGGGTTGGTGAAGCTTTCTTT.